Following are 12 T cell receptor beta chains from one sample sequenced in a study of T cell changes during pregnancy in multiple sclerosis. Produced via immunoSEQ multiplex PCR; TCRdb's table is partial and in-frame only. Altogether around 56,000 clones are present, about nine tenths being singletons, with the ten largest covering approximately 0.4%. This material consisted of CD4+ T cells from peripheral blood mononuclear cells, taken in the third trimester of pregnancy. These receptors came from a female donor with multiple sclerosis, enrolled in a pregnancy study.

The rearrangement joins TRBV30 to TRBJ2-3; TRBD2 agrees at 7 bases. CDR3 length equals 18 residues. Germline assignment: CDR1 GTSNPN and CDR2 SVGIG (reference sequence). J gave up 1 base and V 3 bases, and 16 bases lay outside the gene matches. As DNA, the CDR3 is TGTGCCTGGAGCATCTACTTGATAGCGAGCGGGGGCACAGATACGCAGTATTTT. This sequence encodes CAWSIYLIASGGTDTQYF.

This chain uses TRBV10-3 with TRBJ2-2; TRBD1 aligns across 7 bases. Germline V gene lookup returns CDR1 ENHRY and CDR2 SYGVKD. The CDR3 is 14 residues long. The J segment lost 4 bases and the V segment lost 7 bases, leaving 6 bases of the junction unmatched. The CDR3 region is CAIKGQSTTGELFF. The CDR3 DNA sequence: TGTGCCATCAAGGGACAGTCAACCACCGGGGAGCTGTTTTTT.

V and J are TRBV7-9 and TRBJ2-3; 14 nucleotides agree with TRBD2. Germline CDR1 and CDR2: SEHNR and FQNEAQ (reference sequence). The CDR3 covers 17 residues. V lost 5 bases to trimming and J lost 4 bases; unmatched junction nucleotides: 8. The CDR3 nucleotides read TGTGCCAGCAGCCCTAGGACTAGCGGGAGGAGGGCAGATACGCAGTATTTT. Translating it yields CASSPRTSGRRADTQYF.

CDR3 sequence (DNA): TGTGCCTGGTTGGGACAGGGCCATTCACCCCTCCACTTT. Its translation: CAWLGQGHSPLHF. The chain has TRBV30 and TRBJ1-6, with 9 bases lining up with TRBD1. Per germline, CDR1 GTSNPN and CDR2 SVGIG (reference sequence). Trimming took 5 bases from V and 8 from J; bases not matched to a gene: 4. CDR3 size: 13 residues.

J is TRBJ1-4 and V is TRBV7-3, with D possibly being TRBD1 (6 bases). The CDR3 covers 16 residues. V was clipped by 4 bases and J by 3 bases, with 15 bases between them. Per the germline V gene, CDR1 is SGHTA and CDR2 is FQGTGA. The CDR3 region has the DNA TGTGCCAGCAGCTCAAGGGGGGGTACGGCTAATGAAAAACTGTTTTTT. Protein sequence: CASSSRGGTANEKLFF.

V usage is TRBV27 and J usage is TRBJ2-7, with TRBD1 matching over 8 bases. The J segment lost 4 bases and the V segment lost 6 bases, leaving 5 bases of the junction unmatched. Germline V gene lookup returns CDR1 MNHEY and CDR2 SMNVEV (reference sequence). CDR3 length: 13 amino acids. This CDR3 reads CASRRGQAYEQYF. The DNA for the CDR3 is TGTGCCAGCAGGCGGGGACAGGCTTACGAGCAGTACTTC.

This clone has a single count. CDR3 DNA: TGTGCCTGGAGTGTCTCGTTGAACACTGAAGCTTTCTTT. The encoded protein is CAWSVSLNTEAFF. The chain carries TRBV30 and TRBJ1-1; D gene unclear. V was clipped by 0 bases and J by 0 bases, with 5 bases between them. Germline loops: CDR1 GTSNPN, CDR2 SVGIG (reference sequence). The CDR3 contains 13 residues.

The rearrangement uses TRBV19 and TRBJ1-1; D uncertain. The V and J ends lost 3 bases and 11 bases respectively, with 16 bases between them. The CDR3 loop spans 13 amino acids. Germline CDR1 reads LNHDA; CDR2 reads SQIVND (reference sequence). The CDR3 DNA reads as TGTGCCAGTAGTATTGGCGGTCATCAGACCGCTTTCTTT. Translated, it gives CASSIGGHQTAFF. Together with reference TRBV19 and TRBJ1-1, the CDR3 gives the full variable domain: DGGITQSPKYLFRKEGQNVTLSCEQNLNHDAMYWYRQDPGQGLRLIYYSQIVNDFQKGDIAEGYSVSREKKESFPLTVTSAQKNPTAFYLCASSIGGHQTAFFGQGTRLTVV.

V usage is TRBV21-1 and J usage is TRBJ1-1; no DNA check was done on the table's D call, TRBD1. TRBV21-1 is a recognized pseudogene. The CDR3 spans 14 residues. The CDR3 loop reads CASSPRQGRAEAFF. CDR3 in DNA: TGTGCCAGCAGCCCTCGACAGGGCCGAGCTGAAGCTTTCTTT.

This chain joins TRBV25-1 and TRBJ1-1; D is perhaps TRBD1 (6 bases). Germline assignment: CDR1 MGHDK and CDR2 SYGVNS. Trimming removed 2 bases from V and 11 bases from J, with 12 bases in between. CDR3 length: 12 amino acids. The CDR3 nucleotides are TGTGCCAGCAGTGAACAAAAGAGGGGGGCTTTCTTT. It specifies CASSEQKRGAFF.

CDR3 bases: TGTGCCAGCAGTTACTCGATAGGAGGTGCTGGAACTGAAGCTTTCTTT. Amino acids: CASSYSIGGAGTEAFF. The gene calls are TRBV6-5 and TRBJ1-1; D is ambiguous. In germline, CDR1 is MNHEY, CDR2 SVGAGI. This CDR3 spans 16 amino acids. V lost 0 bases, J lost 5 bases, and 16 bases lay in between.

The rearrangement uses TRBV30 and TRBJ2-5; D is unclear. From germline, CDR1 is GTSNPN and CDR2 SVGIG (reference sequence). The CDR3 runs 12 residues. V lost 0 bases, J lost 7 bases, and 9 bases lay in between. The CDR3 DNA reads TGTGCCTGGAGTGTGGCAGGTGGGACCCAGTACTTC. It yields the protein CAWSVAGGTQYF.